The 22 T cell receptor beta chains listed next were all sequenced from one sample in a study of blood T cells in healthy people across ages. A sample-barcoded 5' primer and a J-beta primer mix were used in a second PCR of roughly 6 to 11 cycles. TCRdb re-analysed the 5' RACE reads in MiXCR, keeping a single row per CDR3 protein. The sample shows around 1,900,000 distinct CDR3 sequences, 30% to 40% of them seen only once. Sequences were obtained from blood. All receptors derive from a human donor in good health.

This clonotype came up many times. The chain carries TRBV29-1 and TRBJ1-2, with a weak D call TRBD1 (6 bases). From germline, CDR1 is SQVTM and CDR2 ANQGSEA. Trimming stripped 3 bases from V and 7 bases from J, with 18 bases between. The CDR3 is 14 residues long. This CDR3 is CSVEDRDIIRGYTF. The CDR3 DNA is TGCAGCGTTGAGGACCGGGACATCATCCGTGGCTACACCTTC.

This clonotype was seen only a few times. The CDR3 nucleotides are TGCAGTGCCGCCCCGGGACCCCTCGGGTACAATGAGCAGTTCTTC. This translates into CSAAPGPLGYNEQFF. The chain has TRBV20-1 and TRBJ2-1; perhaps D is TRBD1 or TRBD2 (5 bases each). V shed 6 bases and J shed 4 bases, with 19 bases lying between them. The CDR3 has 15 amino acids. The germline CDR1 and CDR2 sequences are DFQATT and SNEGSKA (reference sequence).

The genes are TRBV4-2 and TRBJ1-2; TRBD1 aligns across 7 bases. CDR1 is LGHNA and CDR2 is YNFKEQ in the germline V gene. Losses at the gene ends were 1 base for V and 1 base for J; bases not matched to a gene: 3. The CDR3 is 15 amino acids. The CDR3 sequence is CASSQAGQNNYGYTF. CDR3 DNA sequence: TGTGCCAGCAGCCAAGCGGGACAGAATAACTATGGCTACACCTTC.

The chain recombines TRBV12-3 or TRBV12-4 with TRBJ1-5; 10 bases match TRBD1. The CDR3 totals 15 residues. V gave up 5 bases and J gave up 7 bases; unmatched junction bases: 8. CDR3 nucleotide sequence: TGTGCCAGCAGTGCACGGACAGGGGGTGACCAGCCCCAGCATTTT. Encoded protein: CASSARTGGDQPQHF.

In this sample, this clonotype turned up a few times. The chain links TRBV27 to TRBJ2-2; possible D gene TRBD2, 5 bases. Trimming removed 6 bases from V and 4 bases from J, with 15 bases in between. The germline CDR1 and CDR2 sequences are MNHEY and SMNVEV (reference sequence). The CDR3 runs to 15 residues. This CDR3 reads CASRPIGDLTGELFF. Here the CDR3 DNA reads TGTGCCAGCAGGCCGATCGGGGATCTCACCGGGGAGCTGTTTTTT.

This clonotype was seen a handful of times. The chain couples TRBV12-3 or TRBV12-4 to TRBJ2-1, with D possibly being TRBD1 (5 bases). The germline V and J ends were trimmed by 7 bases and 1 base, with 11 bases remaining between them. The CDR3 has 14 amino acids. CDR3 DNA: TGTGCCAGCAAAGCCGACAGATCCTACAATGAGCAGTTCTTC. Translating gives CASKADRSYNEQFF.

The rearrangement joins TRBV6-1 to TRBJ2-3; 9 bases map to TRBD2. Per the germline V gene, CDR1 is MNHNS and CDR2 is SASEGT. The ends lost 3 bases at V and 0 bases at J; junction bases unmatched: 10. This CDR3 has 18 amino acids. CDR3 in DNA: TGTGCCAGCAGTGAGGCAGGTAGCGGGGGATATAGCACAGATACGCAGTATTTT. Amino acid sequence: CASSEAGSGGYSTDTQYF.

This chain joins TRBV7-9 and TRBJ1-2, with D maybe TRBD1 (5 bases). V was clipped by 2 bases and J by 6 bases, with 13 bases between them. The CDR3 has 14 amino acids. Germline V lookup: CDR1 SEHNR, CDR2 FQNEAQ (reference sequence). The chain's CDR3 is CASSLLGDLDGYTF. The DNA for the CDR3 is TGTGCCAGCAGCTTACTAGGGGACCTTGATGGCTACACCTTC.

In DNA, the CDR3 is TGCGCCAGCAGCCAAGGGGCAGGGGGCTTAACTGAAGCTTTCTTT. This translates into CASSQGAGGLTEAFF. The rearrangement uses TRBV4-1 and TRBJ1-1; 8 positions match TRBD1. CDR3 length: 15 amino acids. V shed 1 base and J 5 bases; nucleotides not matched to a gene: 6. Germline lookup yields CDR1 MGHRA and CDR2 YSYEKL.

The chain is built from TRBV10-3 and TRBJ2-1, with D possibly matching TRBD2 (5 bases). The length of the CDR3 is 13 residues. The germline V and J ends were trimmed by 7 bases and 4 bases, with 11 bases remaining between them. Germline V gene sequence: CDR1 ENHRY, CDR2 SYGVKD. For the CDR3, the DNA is TGTGCCATCACGGCGGGTAATTACAATGAGCAGTTCTTC. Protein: CAITAGNYNEQFF.

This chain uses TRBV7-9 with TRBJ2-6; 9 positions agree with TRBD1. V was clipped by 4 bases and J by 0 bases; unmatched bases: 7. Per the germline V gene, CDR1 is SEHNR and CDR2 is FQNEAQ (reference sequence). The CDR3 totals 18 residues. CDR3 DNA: TGTGCCAGCAGCTCCCTGGGACAGGGTGGCTCTGGGGCCAACGTCCTGACTTTC. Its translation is CASSSLGQGGSGANVLTF.

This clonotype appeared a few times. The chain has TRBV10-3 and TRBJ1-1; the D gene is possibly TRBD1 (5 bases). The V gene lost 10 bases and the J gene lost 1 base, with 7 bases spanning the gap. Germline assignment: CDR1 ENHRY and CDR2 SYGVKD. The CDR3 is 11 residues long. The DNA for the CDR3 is TGTGCCACCGGACAGAACACTGAAGCTTTCTTT. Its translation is CATGQNTEAFF.

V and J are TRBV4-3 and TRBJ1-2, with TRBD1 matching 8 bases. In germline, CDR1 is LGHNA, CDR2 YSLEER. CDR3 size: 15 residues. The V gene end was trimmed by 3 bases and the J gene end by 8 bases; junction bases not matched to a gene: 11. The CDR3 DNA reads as TGCGCCAGCAGCCAGAAGGACAGGGCCCCCGCGGGCTACACCTTC. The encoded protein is CASSQKDRAPAGYTF.

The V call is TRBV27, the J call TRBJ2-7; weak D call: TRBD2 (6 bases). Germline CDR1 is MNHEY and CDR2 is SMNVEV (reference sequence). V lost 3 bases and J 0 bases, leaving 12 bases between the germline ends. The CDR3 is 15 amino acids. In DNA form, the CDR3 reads TGTGCCAGCAGTTTGTACGGACTAAGCTCCTACGAGCAGTACTTC. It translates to CASSLYGLSSYEQYF.

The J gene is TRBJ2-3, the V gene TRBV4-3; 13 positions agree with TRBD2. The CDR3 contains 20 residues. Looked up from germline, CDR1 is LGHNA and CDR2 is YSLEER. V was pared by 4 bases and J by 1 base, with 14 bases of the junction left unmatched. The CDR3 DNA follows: TGCGCCAGCAGCCTCAGACTAGCGGGGGGCCATATAAATGGCACAGATACGCAGTATTTT. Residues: CASSLRLAGGHINGTDTQYF.

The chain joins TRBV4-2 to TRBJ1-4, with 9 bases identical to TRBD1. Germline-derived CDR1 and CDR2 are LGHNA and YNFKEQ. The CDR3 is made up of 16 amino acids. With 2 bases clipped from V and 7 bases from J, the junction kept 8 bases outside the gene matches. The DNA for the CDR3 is TGTGCCAGCAGCCAACGGTACAGGGGGCTTAGTGAAAAACTGTTTTTT. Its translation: CASSQRYRGLSEKLFF.

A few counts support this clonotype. The CDR3 coding sequence is TGTGCCAGCAGCCGAGAAGGATTCTATGGCTACACCTTC. Its protein is CASSREGFYGYTF. The gene calls are TRBV7-9 and TRBJ1-2; D is undetermined. Germline CDR1 is SEHNR and CDR2 is FQNEAQ (reference sequence). This CDR3 region has 13 residues. V lost 5 bases to trimming and J lost 4 bases, with 11 bases between them.

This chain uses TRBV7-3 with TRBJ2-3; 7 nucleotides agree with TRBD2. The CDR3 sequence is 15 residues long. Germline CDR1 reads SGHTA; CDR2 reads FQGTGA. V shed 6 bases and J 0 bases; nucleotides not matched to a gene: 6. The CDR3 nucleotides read TGTGCCAGCAGACAAAGCGGGGCTAGCACAGATACGCAGTATTTT. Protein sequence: CASRQSGASTDTQYF. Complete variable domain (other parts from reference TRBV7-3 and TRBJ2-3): GAGVSQTPSNKVTEKGKYVELRCDPISGHTALYWYRQSLGQGPEFLIYFQGTGAADDSGLPNDRFFAVRPEGSVSTLKIQRTERGDSAVYLCASRQSGASTDTQYFGPGTRLTVL.

The CDR3 region has the DNA TGTGCCACCGGACAGCCCCATACTGAAGCTTTCTTT. It yields the protein CATGQPHTEAFF. This sequence joins TRBV6-1 and TRBJ1-1; TRBD1 might be the D (6 bases). The germline V and J ends were trimmed by 10 bases and 5 bases, with 14 bases remaining between them. CDR1 MNHNS and CDR2 SASEGT come from the germline V gene. The CDR3 spans 12 residues.

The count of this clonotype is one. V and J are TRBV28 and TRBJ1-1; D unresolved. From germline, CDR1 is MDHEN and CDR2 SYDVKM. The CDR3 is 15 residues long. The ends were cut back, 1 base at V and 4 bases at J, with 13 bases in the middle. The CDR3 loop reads CASSLYLGWGTEAFF. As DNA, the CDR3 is TGTGCCAGCAGTTTATATCTCGGATGGGGCACTGAAGCTTTCTTT. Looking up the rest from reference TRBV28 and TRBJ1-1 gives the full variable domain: DVKVTQSSRYLVKRTGEKVFLECVQDMDHENMFWYRQDPGLGLRLIYFSYDVKMKEKGDIPEGYSVSREKKERFSLILESASTNQTSMYLCASSLYLGWGTEAFFGQGTRLTVV.

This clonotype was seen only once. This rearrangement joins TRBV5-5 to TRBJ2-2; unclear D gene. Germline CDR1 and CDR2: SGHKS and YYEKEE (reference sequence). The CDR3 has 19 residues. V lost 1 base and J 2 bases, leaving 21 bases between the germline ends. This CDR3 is CASSLRRHPSEINTGELFF. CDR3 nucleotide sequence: TGTGCCAGCAGCTTGAGGCGGCACCCGTCAGAAATAAACACCGGGGAGCTGTTTTTT. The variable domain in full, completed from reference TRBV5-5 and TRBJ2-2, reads DAGVTQSPTHLIKTRGQQVTLRCSPISGHKSVSWYQQVLGQGPQFIFQYYEKEERGRGNFPDRFSARQFPNYSSELNVNALLLGDSALYLCASSLRRHPSEINTGELFFGEGSRLTVL.

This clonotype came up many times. The CDR3 loop is CSVEAGHSPLAEQYF. The CDR3 DNA is TGCAGCGTTGAAGCTGGTCACTCCCCTTTGGCCGAGCAGTACTTC. This chain connects TRBV29-1 to TRBJ2-5; D gene unclear. The assigned J gene may be wrong: the sequence end matches TRBJ2-7 better. The CDR3 extends over 15 amino acids. Per germline, CDR1 SQVTM and CDR2 ANQGSEA.